These 14 T cell receptor beta chains came from one sample sequenced in a study of blood T cell repertoires in COVID-19. Profiled with immunoSEQ multiplex PCR; TCRdb holds only in-frame clones, not every one. The table records tens of thousands of clones, around 85% of them present only once. Sequenced sample: peripheral blood. The receptors come from a human donor in a cohort sampled during active COVID-19.

The chain joins TRBV6-6 to TRBJ2-7, with D perhaps TRBD2 (5 bases). The CDR3 extends over 14 amino acids. Germline CDR1 is MNHNY and CDR2 is SVGAGI (reference sequence). V lost 0 bases and J 4 bases, leaving 10 bases between the germline ends. The CDR3 spells CASSYSWTPYEQYF. In DNA, the CDR3 is TGTGCCAGCAGTTACTCTTGGACTCCTTACGAGCAGTACTTC.

This clone came up a few times. The J gene is TRBJ2-5, the V gene TRBV4-1; 10 bases map to TRBD2. Germline trimming cut 1 base from V and 1 base from J; bases unmatched to any gene: 3. The germline CDR1 and CDR2 sequences are MGHRA and YSYEKL. The CDR3 spans 16 residues. The CDR3 DNA reads TGCGCCAGCAGCCAAGCGGTAGCGGGGGGCCAAGAGACCCAGTACTTC. Translation: CASSQAVAGGQETQYF.

This clone was detected a few times. The J gene is TRBJ2-7, the V gene TRBV10-2; TRBD2 aligns across 11 bases. Germline-derived CDR1 and CDR2 are WSHSY and SAAADI. The CDR3 length is 17 residues. Trimming removed 5 bases from V and 6 bases from J; junction bases left unmatched: 15. The CDR3 sequence is CASSPIPYSGRGGEQYF. CDR3 DNA sequence: TGCGCCAGCAGTCCCATCCCCTATAGCGGGAGGGGGGGCGAGCAGTACTTC.

This clone has only a few counts. The chain uses TRBV6-2 or TRBV6-3 and TRBJ1-5; D remains unclear. The V gene lost 4 bases and the J gene lost 4 bases, with 8 bases spanning the gap. The CDR3 length is 13 residues. The germline V gene encodes CDR1 MNHEY and CDR2 SVGEGT. For the CDR3, the DNA is TGTGCCAGCAGTTGGTCGGGGAATCAGCCCCAGCATTTT. Its translation is CASSWSGNQPQHF.

This chain joins TRBV4-1 and TRBJ2-5, with no clear D. Germline assignment: CDR1 MGHRA and CDR2 YSYEKL. The CDR3 has 15 residues. Trimming took 3 bases from V and 1 from J, leaving 12 bases between them. The CDR3 DNA sequence: TGCGCCAGCAGCCAGGTGGAACAGATCCAAGAGACCCAGTACTTC. Amino acids: CASSQVEQIQETQYF.

This clone was seen more than once but under ten times. This rearrangement joins TRBV6-2 or TRBV6-3 to TRBJ2-1, with TRBD2 as a possible D gene (6 bases). This CDR3 contains 17 residues. Germline CDR1 and CDR2: MNHEY and SVGEGT. V was pared by 0 bases and J by 3 bases, with 15 bases between. The CDR3 nucleotides read TGTGCCAGCAGTTACTCCCCCCCAGCGGGTATCTACAATGAGCAGTTCTTC. Translated, it gives CASSYSPPAGIYNEQFF.

The chain recombines TRBV28 with TRBJ1-2; TRBD1 might be the D (5 bases). Trimming cost V 6 bases and J 8 bases, with 25 bases left between them. This CDR3 comprises 16 residues. Germline lookup yields CDR1 MDHEN and CDR2 SYDVKM. Here the CDR3 DNA reads TGTGCCAGCAGGGAGAGGTTCCCCGGAGGGGCTGAGGGCTACACCTTC. It codes for CASRERFPGGAEGYTF.

The CDR3 DNA sequence: TGCGCCAGCAGTGAGAGGACAGGCTATAGCAATCAGCCCCAGCATTTT. Translation: CASSERTGYSNQPQHF. V is TRBV10-2 and J is TRBJ1-5, with TRBD1 identical over 7 bases. This CDR3 region has 16 residues. Trimming at V came to 2 bases and at J to 0 bases, leaving 4 bases not matched to a gene. Looked up from germline, CDR1 is WSHSY and CDR2 is SAAADI.

The rearrangement joins TRBV10-3 to TRBJ1-1; 9 bases agree with TRBD1. This CDR3 spans 15 amino acids. Trimming cost V 5 bases and J 0 bases; bases outside gene matches: 4. Germline lookup yields CDR1 ENHRY and CDR2 SYGVKD. The CDR3: CAISPGTGLNTEAFF. DNA of the CDR3: TGTGCCATCAGTCCCGGGACAGGGCTGAACACTGAAGCTTTCTTT.

V usage is TRBV4-1 and J usage is TRBJ2-7; 8 positions agree with TRBD2. The germline V gene has CDR1 MGHRA and CDR2 YSYEKL. The CDR3 spans 15 residues. Losses at the gene ends were 1 base for V and 3 bases for J; bases not matched to a gene: 5. CDR3: CASSQGSSGHYEQYF. The CDR3 DNA is TGCGCCAGCAGCCAAGGATCTAGCGGGCACTACGAGCAGTACTTC.

V usage is TRBV3-1 (or the pseudogene TRBV3-2) and J usage is TRBJ2-7, with TRBD1 identical over 7 bases. The germline V gene has CDR1 LGHDT and CDR2 YNNKEL (reference sequence). The CDR3 spans 14 residues. The J segment lost 3 bases and the V segment lost 4 bases, leaving 6 bases of the junction unmatched. The CDR3 here is CASSLRQGSYEQYF. The CDR3 coding sequence is TGTGCCAGCAGCCTCAGACAGGGAAGCTACGAGCAGTACTTC.

CDR3 amino acids: CATSDPTGENSNTQYF. CDR3 in DNA: TGTGCCACCAGTGATCCGACAGGGGAAAACTCAAATACGCAGTATTTT. The chain couples TRBV24-1 to TRBJ2-3; 8 bases line up with TRBD1. Germline CDR1 and CDR2: KGHDR and SFDVKD. The CDR3 length is 16 residues. The J segment lost 7 bases and the V segment lost 3 bases, leaving 11 bases of the junction unmatched.

The chain recombines TRBV28 with TRBJ2-7; maybe TRBD1 (6 bases). The CDR3 sequence is 15 residues long. CDR1 MDHEN and CDR2 SYDVKM come from the germline V gene. Trimming removed 5 bases from V and 2 bases from J, with 16 bases in between. This chain's CDR3 is CASSPPGHGAYEQYF. CDR3 DNA sequence: TGTGCCAGCAGTCCGCCGGGACATGGGGCCTACGAGCAGTACTTC.

The chain couples TRBV19 to TRBJ2-3, with D possibly matching TRBD2 (6 bases). V lost 4 bases, J lost 6 bases, and 11 bases lay in between. In germline, CDR1 is LNHDA, CDR2 SQIVND (reference sequence). CDR3 length equals 13 residues. CDR3 sequence (DNA): TGTGCCAGTAGTACGGGAGATGTTGATACGCAGTATTTT. Residues: CASSTGDVDTQYF.